This entry describes one T cell receptor (beta chain). The CDR3 is 14 amino acids. V lost 2 bases, J lost 6 bases, and 12 bases lay in between. Germline V gene data show CDR1 as SGHVS and CDR2 as FQNEAQ. This sample stems from a study of Ad26.COV2.S vaccination and SARS-CoV-2 variants. The treatment was: about 20 received Ad26.COV2.S at low or high dose, single or two shots; 5 received placebo; per-sample allocation not given. Sample collection was performed on day 63 after the first vaccine or placebo injection. Generated by immunoSEQ multiplex PCR, the TCRdb table keeps only in-frame clones and is missing some. The repertoire holds 350,000 to 400,000 clones, with approximately 91% as singletons.

The V gene is TRBV7-8, the J gene TRBJ2-3, with TRBD1 as a possible D gene (5 bases). The sequencing here drew on peripheral blood, taken in a trial of Ad26.COV2.S vaccine versus placebo. The source of this sequence is a person aged 18 to 59 who received the Ad26.COV2.S COVID-19 vaccine or a placebo. CDR3 sequence (DNA): TGTGCCAGCAGCTTACTAAGGGGTATGGATACGCAGTATTTT. It yields the protein CASSLLRGMDTQYF. Full variable domain (rest looked up from reference TRBV7-8 and TRBJ2-3): GAGVSQSPRYKVAKRGQDVALRCDPISGHVSLFWYQQALGQGPEFLTYFQNEAQLDKSGLPSDRFFAERPEGSVSTLKIQRTQQEDSAVYLCASSLLRGMDTQYFGPGTRLTVL.